The 8 T cell receptor beta chains given below trace back to one sample, sequenced in a study of control samples from healthy donors and cancer patients. Only in-frame clones appear in the TCRdb table, and some are missing; sequencing was by immunoSEQ multiplex PCR. The sample contains approximately 81,000 clones, around 94% of which appear only once. Sequencing was done on a sample of blood. These TCRs come from a woman in her late teens or twenties in good health.

The chain combines TRBV27 with TRBJ2-7; 10 bases fit TRBD2. Germline V CDR1 and CDR2: MNHEY, SMNVEV (reference sequence). V gave up 2 bases and J gave up 4 bases; unmatched junction bases: 5. The CDR3 has 15 amino acids. This CDR3 reads CASSLEAGGSYEQYF. CDR3 in DNA: TGTGCCAGCAGTTTAGAAGCGGGGGGGTCTTACGAGCAGTACTTC.

The rearrangement links TRBV28 to TRBJ2-7, with TRBD1 matching over 8 bases. The junction had 8 bases not matched to a gene; V was cut back by 5 bases and J by 2 bases. Germline V gene sequence: CDR1 MDHEN, CDR2 SYDVKM. CDR3 length: 15 amino acids. The CDR3 is CASSPRGTGAYEQYF. CDR3 bases: TGTGCCAGCAGTCCCCGGGGGACAGGAGCCTACGAGCAGTACTTC.

The genes are TRBV28 and TRBJ1-4; unclear D gene. The germline V gene encodes CDR1 MDHEN and CDR2 SYDVKM. This CDR3 is built from 13 residues. V was shortened by 6 bases and J by 8 bases, with 13 bases between the two germline ends. CDR3 sequence: CASSKAGPEKLFF. DNA of the CDR3: TGTGCCAGCAGCAAAGCCGGGCCAGAAAAACTGTTTTTT.

This clone appeared once. This rearrangement joins TRBV25-1 to TRBJ2-1, with D possibly TRBD2 on 5 matching bases. This CDR3 comprises 14 residues. Trimming took 4 bases from V and 4 from J, leaving 11 bases between them. CDR1 is MGHDK, CDR2 SYGVNS, per germline. The CDR3, as DNA: TGTGCCAGCAGTGCCGGGAAGAAATACAATGAGCAGTTCTTC. It encodes CASSAGKKYNEQFF.

The chain joins TRBV7-2 to TRBJ1-6; D uncertain. This CDR3 comprises 15 residues. Trimming removed 5 bases from V and 3 bases from J, with 11 bases in between. In germline, CDR1 is SGHTA, CDR2 FQGNSA. CDR3 nucleotide sequence: TGTGCCAGCAGCCCAAGCAACAGCTATAATTCACCCCTCCACTTT. Its protein is CASSPSNSYNSPLHF.

This clone was seen only once. The chain is built from TRBV6-1 and TRBJ2-7; 9 bases match TRBD2. The germline gives CDR1 MNHNS, CDR2 SASEGT. V was pared by 1 base and J by 12 bases, with 4 bases of the junction left unmatched. The CDR3 runs to 12 residues. The CDR3 spells CASSEGETSGYF. The CDR3, as DNA: TGTGCCAGCAGTGAAGGGGAGACTAGCGGGTACTTC.

V and J are TRBV7-8 and TRBJ1-5; D may be TRBD1 (5 bases). The CDR3 has 15 amino acids. Germline CDR1 reads SGHVS; CDR2 reads FQNEAQ. Trimming pared 2 bases from V and 5 bases from J, leaving 13 bases between. This CDR3 reads CASSLSEGQHQPQHF. The CDR3 DNA reads TGTGCCAGCAGCTTATCTGAGGGGCAGCATCAGCCCCAGCATTTT.

The chain carries TRBV7-8 and TRBJ1-6, with no clear D. The V end was cut by 1 base, the J end by 0 bases, with 16 bases between. Germline CDR1 reads SGHVS; CDR2 reads FQNEAQ. The CDR3 sequence is 19 residues long. CDR3 bases: TGTGCCAGCAGCTTAGAGACATATAGAACCGGCTCCTATAATTCACCCCTCCACTTT. Amino acid sequence: CASSLETYRTGSYNSPLHF.